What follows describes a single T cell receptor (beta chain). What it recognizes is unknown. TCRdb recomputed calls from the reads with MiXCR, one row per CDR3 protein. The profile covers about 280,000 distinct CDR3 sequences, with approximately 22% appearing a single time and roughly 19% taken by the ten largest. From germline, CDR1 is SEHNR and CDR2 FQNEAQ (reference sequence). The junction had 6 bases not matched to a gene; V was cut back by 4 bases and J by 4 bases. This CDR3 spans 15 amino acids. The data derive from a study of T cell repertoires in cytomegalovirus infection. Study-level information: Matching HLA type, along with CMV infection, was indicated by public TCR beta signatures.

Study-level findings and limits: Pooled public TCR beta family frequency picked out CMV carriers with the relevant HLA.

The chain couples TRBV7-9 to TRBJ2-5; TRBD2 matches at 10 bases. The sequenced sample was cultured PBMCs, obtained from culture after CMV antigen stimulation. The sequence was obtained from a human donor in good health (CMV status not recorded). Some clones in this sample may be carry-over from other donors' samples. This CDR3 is CASSWTSGKRETQYF. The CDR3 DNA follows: TGTGCCAGCAGCTGGACTAGCGGAAAGCGAGAGACCCAGTACTTC.